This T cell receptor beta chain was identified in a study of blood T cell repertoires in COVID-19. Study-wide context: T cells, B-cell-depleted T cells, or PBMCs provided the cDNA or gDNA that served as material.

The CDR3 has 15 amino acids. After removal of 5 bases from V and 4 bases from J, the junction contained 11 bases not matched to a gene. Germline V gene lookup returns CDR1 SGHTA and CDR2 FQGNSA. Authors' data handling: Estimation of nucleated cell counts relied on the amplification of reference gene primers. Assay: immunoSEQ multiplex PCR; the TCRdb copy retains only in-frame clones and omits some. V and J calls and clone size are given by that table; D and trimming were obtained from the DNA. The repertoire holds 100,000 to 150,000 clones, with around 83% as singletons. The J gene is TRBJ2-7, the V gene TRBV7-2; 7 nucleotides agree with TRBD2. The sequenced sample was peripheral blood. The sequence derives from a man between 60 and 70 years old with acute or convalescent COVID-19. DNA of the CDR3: TGTGCCAGCAGCCCGCCGGGCGGGAGAGGGTACGAGCAGTACTTC. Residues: CASSPPGGRGYEQYF. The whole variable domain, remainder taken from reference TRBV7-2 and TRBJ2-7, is GAGVSQSPSNKVTEKGKDVELRCDPISGHTALYWYRQSLGQGLEFLIYFQGNSAPDKSGLPSDRFSAERTGGSVSTLTIQRTQQEDSAVYLCASSPPGGRGYEQYFGPGTRLTVT.